This T cell receptor beta chain was captured in a study of early T cells in non-severe SARS-CoV-2 infection. A remark on this clonotype: One end of the junction varies from germline; a read error may be responsible.

Germline CDR1 LGHDT, CDR2 YNNKEL (reference sequence). The CDR3 sequence is 12 residues long. TCRdb fed the 5' RACE reads into MiXCR, producing one record per CDR3 protein. There are around 79,000 distinct CDR3 sequences in the sample; over 9% occur only once, and about 11% lies in the top ten. The TCR originated in an adult who was a healthcare worker with PCR-confirmed SARS-CoV-2 infection or an uninfected control (not recorded which). The chain recombines TRBV3-1 with TRBJ1-1; no clear D gene. The sample here was whole blood, taken at baseline. CDR3 protein: CASARPNTEVFF. The CDR3 region has the DNA TGTGCCAGCGCCAGACCTAACACTGAAGTTTTCTTT.